This T cell receptor beta chain originates from a study of shared clonotypes between healthy human individuals (dated by TCRdb to the early 2020s). Concerning the study at large: Three men and a couple of women, aged 18 to 49 years, made up the cohort. To increase sequencing depth and limit assay-specific biases, different laboratories used diverse techniques to prepare libraries and sequence TCR repertoires. Per donor, three plates each were used for CD4 naive and CD4 memory, two for CD8 naive, and one for CD8 memory. Between about 0.9 and 8.9 billion PBMCs per donor were obtained by leukapheresis. To estimate repertoire size and how much clonotype sharing occurs between individuals, the study deeply sequenced the blood TCR repertoires of five healthy adults. What the work shows at the level of the full study, not this receptor alone: Because the study included a small number of donors, the genetic and exposure-history diversity represented was limited. Approximately 5% of naive CD4, 3.5% of naive CD8, approximately 2% of memory CD4, and approximately 0.4% of memory CD8 clonotypes were shared across a handful of donors. Based on pairwise subsampling, the degree of clonotype sharing among donors was expected to be affected by sequencing depth. Even with the large sequencing depth, rarefaction of the sorted-subset datasets indicated that sequencing was incomplete. Naive subsets generally had larger estimated clonotype richness than memory subsets did. Clonotypes shared by all four sorted-subset donors showed higher generation probabilities than non-shared clonotypes. Sampling was restricted to blood, and TCR repertoires in tissues likely differ from the TCR repertoires found in blood.

The CDR3 holds 15 amino acids from the cysteine to the phenylalanine. Just the 45-base CDR3 DNA is kept, in frame starting at base 1. V and J lose 7 bases and 1 base, and a span of 19 bases separates them. Based on the germline V gene, the CDR1 and CDR2 sequences are SQVTM and ANQGSEA. For this clone: No antigen is known for it. Per-nucleotide qualities are absent, and no much larger clonotype sits a single base away.

Using the deep immunoSEQ assay, multiplex PCR amplified TCR CDR3 regions from genomic DNA. For each cell subset, the extracted genomic DNA was distributed evenly across all wells of several immunoSEQ 96-well plates, and each plate served as one replicate. For sorted subsets, each replicate PCR was loaded with 200 ng genomic DNA, equivalent to approximately 33,000 T cell genomes. Purified libraries were quantified with a Qubit 3.0 fluorometer, sized on a Bioanalyzer 2100, and re-quantified with the KAPA Library Quantification kit. A separate single-read 150-cycle Illumina NextSeq 550 flow cell was used to sequence each immunoSEQ 96-well plate. The source study handled its data this way. Because only junctional sequences without quality scores were contained in the immunoSEQ output, filtering matching that applied to full-length reads could not be performed. To assign V/J genes and CDR3, sequences were annotated against IMGT germline references using PyIR, a Python wrapper for IgBLAST v1.9. Reads with weak V/J assignments (E-value above 1e-6), missing CDR3, stop codons, out-of-frame junctions, or ambiguous translated residues were removed. A V3J clonotype was defined by an identical inferred V gene, J gene, and CDR3 amino acid sequence. Percentage overlap between repertoires was computed as shared unique clonotypes divided by the size of the smaller repertoire. Richness of each repertoire was evaluated using RTK rarefaction, the Chao1 estimator, and Recon v2.1 estimates of unobserved clonotypes. For all TCRbeta clonotypes obtained by the gDNA method from four donors, generation probabilities were computed with OLGA. TCRdb stores this immuneACCESS table with in-frame sequences only. Part of the clones is absent; in the studies checked, under half of the shortfall reflects unresolved V genes, and no reason is known for the rest. The V and J calls and clone size are taken from that table; D and trimming were inferred from the DNA. The sample table records 2 million to 3 million clones; approximately 93% of these occur just once. Of the sample, 0.36% is held by the ten largest clones.

Donors were healthy HIV-negative adults with no recently reported acute infections or vaccinations. All donors were Caucasian adults living in Nashville, Tennessee, USA. CD4+ T cells were enriched through magnetic negative selection, after which naive cells were positively selected on CD45RA and the remaining negative fraction served as the memory subset. Blood was obtained by leukapheresis, after which PBMCs were separated by Ficoll-Histopaque density gradient centrifugation and cryopreserved in liquid nitrogen vapor phase. Purity and quantity of every magnetically sorted T cell population were checked by analytical flow cytometry. From each sorted fraction, genomic DNA was isolated and quantified by UV absorbance on a Nanodrop 2000c.

The sequence came from a man in his late teens or twenties in good health. Some clones in this sample may be carry-over from other donors' samples. Sequenced sample: naive CD4+ T cells from PBMCs. What the cell subset or site label conveys for this sample: CD45RA+ positively selected. The V and J genes are TRBV29-1 and TRBJ1-1, with the D gene not clear enough to name. The sequence in DNA is TGCAGCGCGGACCTTTTCGGGCCCGGGAACACTGAAGCTTTCTTT. The resulting protein is CSADLFGPGNTEAFF.